This record concerns one T cell receptor beta chain sequence. What it recognizes is unknown. CDR1 and CDR2 (germline): MDHEN, SYDVKM. The CDR3 is made up of 15 amino acids. V was pared by 4 bases and J by 5 bases, with 10 bases of the junction left unmatched. These data are taken from a study of beta chain features in type 1 diabetes. Study findings and constraints: Any HLA type influence on TCRB rearrangement was left unresolved here. In cDNA sequencing, cells with high TCR expression could be over-represented.

The study reverse transcribed the entire isolated RNA, so it sequenced expressed TCRB transcripts. The protocol was immunoSEQ multiplex PCR, while the TCRdb copy is restricted to in-frame clones and leaves out a portion. The profile shows fewer than 400,000 clones, less than 10% of them singletons. The source is a woman younger than 30 in good health. The chain uses TRBV28 and TRBJ1-1; 7 bases align to TRBD1. Sequencing input: central memory CD4+ T cells from blood. In nucleotides, the CDR3 is TGTGCCAGCAGTTCCGGGGGACAGAAAGCGACTGAAGCTTTCTTT. Protein sequence: CASSSGGQKATEAFF.